This T cell receptor beta chain appears in the sequencing data of a study of cytomegalovirus exposure and HLA in healthy donors. V gave up 4 bases and J gave up 7 bases, with 28 bases separating them. Looked up from germline, CDR1 is MNHNS and CDR2 is SASEGT. The CDR3 runs to 18 residues. 13 Jbeta primers and 60 Vbeta primers were used for the PCR. Assay: immunoSEQ multiplex PCR; the TCRdb copy retains only in-frame clones and omits some. The sample lists 190,000 or so clones, 75% to 85% occurring once. Sequenced: PBMCs. The source is a boy between 10 and 17 years old in good health and CMV-seronegative. V usage is TRBV6-1 and J usage is TRBJ1-2; TRBD1 is a possible D gene (6 bases). The CDR3: CASSALGGGGPLKGGYTF. The CDR3 nucleotides read TGTGCCAGCAGTGCCCTGGGTGGGGGCGGGCCGTTGAAGGGTGGCTACACCTTC.